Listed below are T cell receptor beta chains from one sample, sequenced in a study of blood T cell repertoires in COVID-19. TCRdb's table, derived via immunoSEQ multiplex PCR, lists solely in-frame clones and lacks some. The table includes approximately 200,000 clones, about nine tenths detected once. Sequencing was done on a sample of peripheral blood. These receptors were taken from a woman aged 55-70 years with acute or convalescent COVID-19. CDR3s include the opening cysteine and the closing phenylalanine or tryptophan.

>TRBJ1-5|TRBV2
CASSDPGQGYQPQHF
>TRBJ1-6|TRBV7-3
CASSLAPGSPLHF
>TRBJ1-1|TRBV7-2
CASSLELTGRMNTEAFF
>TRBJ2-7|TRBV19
CASSITAASHTPYEQYF
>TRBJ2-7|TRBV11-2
CASSLYSTSGLYEQYF
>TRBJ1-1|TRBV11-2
CASSSSGSIGEAFF
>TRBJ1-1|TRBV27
CASSLGGRGTEAFF
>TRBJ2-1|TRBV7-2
CASSLGSPGQGLNEQFF
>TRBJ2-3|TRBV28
CASTEGGRAVDTQYF
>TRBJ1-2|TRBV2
CASSEFRTGGYGYTF
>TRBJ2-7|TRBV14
CASSQEAPGLAGGSYEQYF
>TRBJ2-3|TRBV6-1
CASSELAGADTQYF
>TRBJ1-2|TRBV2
CASRRDSANYGYTF
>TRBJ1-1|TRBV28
CASSSTGLEAFF
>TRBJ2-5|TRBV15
CATSRDAAQMETQYF
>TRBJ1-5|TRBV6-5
CASSSGTGSQPQHF
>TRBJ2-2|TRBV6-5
CASSYLAGENTGELFF
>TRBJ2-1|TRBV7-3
CASSLTPSSTYEQFF
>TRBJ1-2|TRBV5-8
CASSARQANYGYTF
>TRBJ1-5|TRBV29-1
CSVVQGNQPQHF
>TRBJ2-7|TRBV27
CASSLYRASSYEQYF
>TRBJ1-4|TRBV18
CASSPPGAGEKEKLFF
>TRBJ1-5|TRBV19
CASSLTGGGQPQHF
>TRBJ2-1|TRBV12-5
CASGLVRSTEQFF
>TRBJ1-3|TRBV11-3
CASSLGGPGNTIYF
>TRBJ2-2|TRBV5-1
CASSPRGGPNTGELFF
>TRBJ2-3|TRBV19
CASSSGGQASTDTQYF
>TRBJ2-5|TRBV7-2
CASSLAGRGETQYF
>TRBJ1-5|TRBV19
CASSMRDRGSNQPQHF
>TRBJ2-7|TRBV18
CASSPLHLYEQYF
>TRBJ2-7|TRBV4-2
CASSPDRGRLHEQYF
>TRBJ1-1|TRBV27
CASSLNARVGTEAFF
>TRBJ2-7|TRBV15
CATSRDRAGDLYEQYF
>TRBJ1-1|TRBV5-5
CASSSITGVGNTEAFF
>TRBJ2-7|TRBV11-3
CASSPRDTALSEQYF
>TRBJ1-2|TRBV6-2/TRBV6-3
CASSYGLNYGYTF
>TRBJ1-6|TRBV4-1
CASSLPSPRGLNSPLHF
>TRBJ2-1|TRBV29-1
CSAITSYNEQFF
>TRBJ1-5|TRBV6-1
CASSESAFQPQHF
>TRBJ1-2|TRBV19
CASSISGDVSGYTF
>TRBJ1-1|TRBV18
CASSPAGAVTEAFF
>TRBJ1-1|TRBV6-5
CASRDSLNTEAFF